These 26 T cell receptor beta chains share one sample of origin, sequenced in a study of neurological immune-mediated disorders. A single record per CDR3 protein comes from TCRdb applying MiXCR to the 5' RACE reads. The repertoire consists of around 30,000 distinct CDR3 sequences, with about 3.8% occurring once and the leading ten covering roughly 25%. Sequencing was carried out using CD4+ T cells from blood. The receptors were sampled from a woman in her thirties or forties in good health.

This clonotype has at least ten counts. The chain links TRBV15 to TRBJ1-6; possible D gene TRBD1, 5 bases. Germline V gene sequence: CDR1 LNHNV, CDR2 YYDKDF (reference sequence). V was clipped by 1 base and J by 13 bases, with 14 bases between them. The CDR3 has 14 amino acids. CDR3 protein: CATSRGDALAPLHF. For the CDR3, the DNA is TGTGCCACCAGCAGAGGGGACGCCCTAGCGCCCCTCCACTTT.

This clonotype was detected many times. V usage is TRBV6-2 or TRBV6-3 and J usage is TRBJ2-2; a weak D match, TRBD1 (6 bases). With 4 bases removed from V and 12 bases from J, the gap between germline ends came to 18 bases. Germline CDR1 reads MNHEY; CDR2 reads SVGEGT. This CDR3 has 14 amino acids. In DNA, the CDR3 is TGTGCCAGCAGTTTCGGACAGACGCGGCGGAAGCTGTTTTTT. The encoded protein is CASSFGQTRRKLFF.

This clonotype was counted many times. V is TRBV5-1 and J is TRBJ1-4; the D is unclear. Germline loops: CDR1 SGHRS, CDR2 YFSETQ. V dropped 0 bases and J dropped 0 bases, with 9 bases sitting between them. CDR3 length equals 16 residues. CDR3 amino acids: CASSLAPRATNEKLFF. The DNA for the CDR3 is TGCGCCAGCAGCTTGGCCCCCCGAGCAACTAATGAAAAACTGTTTTTT.

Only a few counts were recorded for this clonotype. CDR3: CASRVSGRGYNEQFF. The CDR3 DNA sequence: TGTGCCAGCCGGGTTAGCGGGAGAGGCTACAATGAGCAGTTCTTC. The chain combines TRBV6-2 or TRBV6-3 with TRBJ2-1; 9 nucleotides agree with TRBD2. This CDR3 is built from 15 residues. Germline-derived CDR1 and CDR2 are MNHEY and SVGEGT. Losses at the gene ends were 8 bases for V and 3 bases for J; bases not matched to a gene: 8.

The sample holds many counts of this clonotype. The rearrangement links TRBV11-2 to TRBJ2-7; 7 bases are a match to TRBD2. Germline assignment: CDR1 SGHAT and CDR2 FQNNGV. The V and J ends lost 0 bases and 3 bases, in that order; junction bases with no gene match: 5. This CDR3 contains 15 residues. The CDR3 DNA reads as TGTGCCAGCAGCTTAGAGCCGCGGGGGTTCTACGAGCAGTACTTC. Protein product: CASSLEPRGFYEQYF.

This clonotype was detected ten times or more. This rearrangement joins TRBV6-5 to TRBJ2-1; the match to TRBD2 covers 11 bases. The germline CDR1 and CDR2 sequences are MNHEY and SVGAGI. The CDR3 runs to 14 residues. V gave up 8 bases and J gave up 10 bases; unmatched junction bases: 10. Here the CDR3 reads CASQTSGARREQFF. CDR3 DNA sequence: TGTGCCAGCCAGACTAGCGGGGCTCGCAGGGAGCAGTTCTTC.

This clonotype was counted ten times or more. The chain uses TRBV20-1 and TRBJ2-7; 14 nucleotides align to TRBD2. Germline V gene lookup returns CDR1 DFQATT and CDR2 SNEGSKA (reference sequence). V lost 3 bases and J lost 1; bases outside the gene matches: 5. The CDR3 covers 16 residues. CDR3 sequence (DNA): TGCAGTGCTAGGGGACTAGCGGGAGTCGGGTCCTACGAGCAGTACTTC. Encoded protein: CSARGLAGVGSYEQYF.

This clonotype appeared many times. The CDR3: CASSLGQGGQPQHF. CDR3 bases: TGTGCCAGCAGTTTGGGACAGGGTGGTCAGCCCCAGCATTTT. The chain has TRBV12-3 or TRBV12-4 and TRBJ1-5; 9 nucleotides align to TRBD1. Unmatched junction bases numbered 3, after V lost 3 bases and J lost 6 bases. The CDR3 covers 14 residues.

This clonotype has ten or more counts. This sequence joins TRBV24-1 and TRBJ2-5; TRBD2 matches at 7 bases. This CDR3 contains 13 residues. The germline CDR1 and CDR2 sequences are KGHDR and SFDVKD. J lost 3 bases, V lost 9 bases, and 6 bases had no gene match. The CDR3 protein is CATGGGGEETQYF. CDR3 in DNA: TGTGCCACCGGGGGGGGAGGGGAAGAGACCCAGTACTTC.

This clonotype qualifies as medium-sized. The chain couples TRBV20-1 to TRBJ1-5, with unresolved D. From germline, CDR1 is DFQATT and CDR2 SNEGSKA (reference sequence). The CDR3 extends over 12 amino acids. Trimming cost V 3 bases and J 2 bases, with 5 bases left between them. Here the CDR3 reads CSASRGNQPQHF. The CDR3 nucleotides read TGCAGTGCTAGTAGGGGCAATCAGCCCCAGCATTTT.

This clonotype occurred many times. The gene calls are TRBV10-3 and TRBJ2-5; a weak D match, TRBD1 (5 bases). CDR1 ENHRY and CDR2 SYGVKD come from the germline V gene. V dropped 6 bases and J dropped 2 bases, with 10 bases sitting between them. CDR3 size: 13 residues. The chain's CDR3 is CAISADRQETQYF. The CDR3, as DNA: TGTGCCATCAGCGCTGACAGACAAGAGACCCAGTACTTC.

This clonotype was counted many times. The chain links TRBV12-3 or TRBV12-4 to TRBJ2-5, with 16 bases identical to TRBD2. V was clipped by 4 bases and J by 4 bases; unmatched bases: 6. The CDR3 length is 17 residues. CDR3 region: CASSSGTSGGASETQYF. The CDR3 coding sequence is TGTGCCAGCAGTTCAGGGACTAGCGGGGGGGCCTCAGAGACCCAGTACTTC.

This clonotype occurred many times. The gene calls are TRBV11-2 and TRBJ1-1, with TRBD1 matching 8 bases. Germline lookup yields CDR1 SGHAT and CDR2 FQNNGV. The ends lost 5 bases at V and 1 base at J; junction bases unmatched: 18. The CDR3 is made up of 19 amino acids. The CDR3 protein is CASSPRTGIGPVTNTEAFF. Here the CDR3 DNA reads TGTGCCAGCAGCCCTAGGACAGGGATCGGACCCGTGACGAACACTGAAGCTTTCTTT.

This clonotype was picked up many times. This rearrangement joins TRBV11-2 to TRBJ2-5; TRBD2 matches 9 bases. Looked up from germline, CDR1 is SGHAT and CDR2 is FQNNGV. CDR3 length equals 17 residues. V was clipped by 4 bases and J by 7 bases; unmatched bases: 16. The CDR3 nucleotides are TGTGCCAGCAGCTGGACCTTAGCGGGAGATATCGCGGCGACCCAGTACTTC. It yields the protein CASSWTLAGDIAATQYF.

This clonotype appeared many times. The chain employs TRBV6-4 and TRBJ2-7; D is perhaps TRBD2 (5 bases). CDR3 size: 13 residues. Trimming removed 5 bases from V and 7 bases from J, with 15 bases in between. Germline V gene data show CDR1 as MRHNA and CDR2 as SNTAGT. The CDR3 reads CASSLRAGGEQYF. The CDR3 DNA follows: TGTGCCAGCAGTCTCCGGGCTGGCGGGGAGCAGTACTTC.

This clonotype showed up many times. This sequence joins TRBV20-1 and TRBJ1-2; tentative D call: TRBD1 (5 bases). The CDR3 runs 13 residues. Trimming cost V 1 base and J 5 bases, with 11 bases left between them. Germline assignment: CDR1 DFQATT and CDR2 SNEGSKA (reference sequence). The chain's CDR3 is CSARGQSYYGYTF. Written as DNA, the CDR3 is TGCAGTGCTAGAGGACAGAGCTATTATGGCTACACCTTC.

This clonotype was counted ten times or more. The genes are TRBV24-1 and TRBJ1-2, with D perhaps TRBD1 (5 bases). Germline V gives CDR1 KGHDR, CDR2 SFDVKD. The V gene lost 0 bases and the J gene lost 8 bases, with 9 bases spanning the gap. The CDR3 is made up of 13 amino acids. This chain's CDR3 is CATSDLAGLGYTF. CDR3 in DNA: TGTGCCACCAGTGATTTGGCGGGGCTCGGCTACACCTTC.

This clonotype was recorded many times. The CDR3 sequence is CASSLQRQIAATNEKLFF. For the CDR3, the DNA is TGTGCCAGCAGTTTACAGAGACAGATAGCTGCAACTAATGAAAAACTGTTTTTT. The rearrangement joins TRBV27 to TRBJ1-4; D might be TRBD1 (5 bases). The V end lost 2 bases, the J end lost 0 bases, and 16 bases lay between the germline ends. Germline loops: CDR1 MNHEY, CDR2 SMNVEV (reference sequence). This CDR3 has 18 residues.

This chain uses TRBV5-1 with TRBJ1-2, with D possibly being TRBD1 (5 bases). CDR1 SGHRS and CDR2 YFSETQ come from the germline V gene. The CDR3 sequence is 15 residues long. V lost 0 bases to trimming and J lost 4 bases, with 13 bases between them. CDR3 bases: TGCGCCAGCAGCTTGGCGGGGCAGGGTCTCTATGGCTACACCTTC. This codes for CASSLAGQGLYGYTF.

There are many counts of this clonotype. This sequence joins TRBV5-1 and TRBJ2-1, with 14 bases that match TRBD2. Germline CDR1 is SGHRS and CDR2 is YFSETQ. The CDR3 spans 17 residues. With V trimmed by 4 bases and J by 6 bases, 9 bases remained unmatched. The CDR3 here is CASSGGTSGSLSNEQFF. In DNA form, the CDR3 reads TGCGCCAGCAGCGGCGGGACTAGCGGGAGTTTGAGCAATGAGCAGTTCTTC.

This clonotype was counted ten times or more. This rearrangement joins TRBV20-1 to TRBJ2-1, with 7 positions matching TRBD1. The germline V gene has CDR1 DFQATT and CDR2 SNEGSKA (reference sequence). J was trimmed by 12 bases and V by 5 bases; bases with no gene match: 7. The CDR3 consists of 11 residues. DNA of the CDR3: TGCAGTGCTCACAGGGGAAACGGGCAGTTCTTC. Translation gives CSAHRGNGQFF.

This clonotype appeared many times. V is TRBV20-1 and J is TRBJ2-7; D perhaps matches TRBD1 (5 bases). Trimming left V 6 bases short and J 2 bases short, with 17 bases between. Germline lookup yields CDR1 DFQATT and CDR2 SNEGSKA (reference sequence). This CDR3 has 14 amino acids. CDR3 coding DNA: TGCAGTGCGGCGCAGGTGGTAGGGGCCTACGAGCAGTACTTC. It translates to CSAAQVVGAYEQYF.

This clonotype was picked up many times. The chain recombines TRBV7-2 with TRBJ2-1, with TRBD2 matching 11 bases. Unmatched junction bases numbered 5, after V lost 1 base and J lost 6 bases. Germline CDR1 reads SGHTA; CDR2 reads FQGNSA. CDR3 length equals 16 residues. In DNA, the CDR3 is TGTGCCAGCAGCTTAGTAGGTAGCGGGAGGGGCAATGAGCAGTTCTTC. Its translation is CASSLVGSGRGNEQFF.

CDR3 sequence reads: CASRSRTGKTEAFF. The CDR3 DNA reads TGTGCCAGCAGATCCAGGACGGGGAAGACTGAAGCTTTCTTT. This chain uses TRBV7-9 with TRBJ1-1; D not certain. Trimming left V 6 bases short and J 5 bases short, with 16 bases between. The CDR3 length is 14 residues. Germline lookup yields CDR1 SEHNR and CDR2 FQNEAQ (reference sequence).

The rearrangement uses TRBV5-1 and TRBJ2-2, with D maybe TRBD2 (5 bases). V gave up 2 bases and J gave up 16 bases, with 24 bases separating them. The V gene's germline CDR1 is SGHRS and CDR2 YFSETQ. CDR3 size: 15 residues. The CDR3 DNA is TGCGCCAGCAGCTTAGCCGTTCCTGACACCGGGGAGTCGTTTTTT. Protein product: CASSLAVPDTGESFF.

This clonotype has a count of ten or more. CDR3 sequence reads: CSARPGQNWNEQFF. CDR3 DNA: TGCAGTGCTAGGCCGGGACAAAACTGGAATGAGCAGTTCTTC. The J gene is TRBJ2-1, the V gene TRBV20-1, with D possibly TRBD1 on 6 matching bases. Trimming took 3 bases from V and 7 from J, leaving 16 bases between them. Germline values: CDR1 DFQATT, CDR2 SNEGSKA (reference sequence). There are 14 residues in the CDR3.